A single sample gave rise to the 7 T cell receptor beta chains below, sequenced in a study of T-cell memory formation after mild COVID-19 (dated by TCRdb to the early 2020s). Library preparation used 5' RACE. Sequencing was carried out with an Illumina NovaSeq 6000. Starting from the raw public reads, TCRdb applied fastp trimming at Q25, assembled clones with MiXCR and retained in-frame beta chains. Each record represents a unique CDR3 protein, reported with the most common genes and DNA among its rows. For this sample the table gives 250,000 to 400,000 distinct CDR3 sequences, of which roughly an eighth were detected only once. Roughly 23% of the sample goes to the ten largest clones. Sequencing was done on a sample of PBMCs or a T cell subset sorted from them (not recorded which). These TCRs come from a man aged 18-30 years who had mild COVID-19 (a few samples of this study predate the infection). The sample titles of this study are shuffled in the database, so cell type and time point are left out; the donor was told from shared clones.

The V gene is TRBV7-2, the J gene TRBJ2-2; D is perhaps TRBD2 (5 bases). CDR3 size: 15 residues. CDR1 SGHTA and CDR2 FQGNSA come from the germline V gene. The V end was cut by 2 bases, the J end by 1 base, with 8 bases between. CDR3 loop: CASSLMSGNTGELFF. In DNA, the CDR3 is TGTGCCAGCAGCTTAATGAGCGGGAACACCGGGGAGCTGTTTTTT.

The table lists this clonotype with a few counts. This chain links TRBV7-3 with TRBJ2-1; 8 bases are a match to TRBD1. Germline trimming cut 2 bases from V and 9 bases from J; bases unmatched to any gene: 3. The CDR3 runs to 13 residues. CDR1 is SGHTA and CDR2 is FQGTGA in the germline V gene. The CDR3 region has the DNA TGTGCCAGCAGCTTAGCAGGGGGCGTTGAGCAGTTCTTC. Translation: CASSLAGGVEQFF.

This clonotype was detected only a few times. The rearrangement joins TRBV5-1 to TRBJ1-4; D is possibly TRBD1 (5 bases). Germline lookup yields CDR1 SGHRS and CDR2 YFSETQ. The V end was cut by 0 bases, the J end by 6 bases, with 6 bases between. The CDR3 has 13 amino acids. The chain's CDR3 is CASSLEGYEKLFF. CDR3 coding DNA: TGCGCCAGCAGCTTGGAGGGGTATGAAAAACTGTTTTTT.

CDR3 sequence reads: CASSEGVWQETQYF. The CDR3, as DNA: TGTGCCAGCAGTGAGGGGGTGTGGCAAGAGACCCAGTACTTC. V is TRBV27 and J is TRBJ2-5; possibly TRBD1 for D (6 bases). Trimming removed 5 bases from V and 2 bases from J, with 12 bases in between. Germline V CDR1 and CDR2: MNHEY, SMNVEV (reference sequence). The CDR3 has 14 residues.

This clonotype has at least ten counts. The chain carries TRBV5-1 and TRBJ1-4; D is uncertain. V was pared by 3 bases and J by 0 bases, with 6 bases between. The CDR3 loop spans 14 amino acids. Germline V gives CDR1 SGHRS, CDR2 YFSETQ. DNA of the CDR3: TGCGCCAGCAGCTCACTCGCAACTAATGAAAAACTGTTTTTT. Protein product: CASSSLATNEKLFF.

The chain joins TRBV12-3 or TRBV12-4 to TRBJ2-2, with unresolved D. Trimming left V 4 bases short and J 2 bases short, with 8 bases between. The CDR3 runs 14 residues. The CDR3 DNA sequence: TGTGCCAGCAGTTATCTCCGAAACACCGGGGAGCTGTTTTTT. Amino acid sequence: CASSYLRNTGELFF.

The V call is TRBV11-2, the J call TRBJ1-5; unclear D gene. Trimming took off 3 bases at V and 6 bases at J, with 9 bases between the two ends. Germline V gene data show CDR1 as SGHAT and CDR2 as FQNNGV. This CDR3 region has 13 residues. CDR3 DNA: TGTGCCAGCAGCTTGAGTGGCGGTCAGCCCCAGCATTTT. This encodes CASSLSGGQPQHF.